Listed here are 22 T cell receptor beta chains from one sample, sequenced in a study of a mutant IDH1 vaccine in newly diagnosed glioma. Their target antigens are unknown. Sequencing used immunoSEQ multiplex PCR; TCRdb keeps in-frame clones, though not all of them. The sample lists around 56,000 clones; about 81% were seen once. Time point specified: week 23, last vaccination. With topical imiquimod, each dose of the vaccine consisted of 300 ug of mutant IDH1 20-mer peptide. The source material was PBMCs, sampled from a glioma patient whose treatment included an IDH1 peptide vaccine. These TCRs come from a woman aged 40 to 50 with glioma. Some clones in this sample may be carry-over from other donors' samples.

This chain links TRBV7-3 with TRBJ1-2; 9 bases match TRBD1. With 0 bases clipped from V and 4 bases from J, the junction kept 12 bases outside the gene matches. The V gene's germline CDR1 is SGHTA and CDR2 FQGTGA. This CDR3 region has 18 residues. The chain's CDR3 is CASSLTATGGYRGYGYTF. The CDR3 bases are TGTGCCAGCAGCTTAACTGCGACAGGGGGGTATAGGGGCTATGGCTACACCTTC.

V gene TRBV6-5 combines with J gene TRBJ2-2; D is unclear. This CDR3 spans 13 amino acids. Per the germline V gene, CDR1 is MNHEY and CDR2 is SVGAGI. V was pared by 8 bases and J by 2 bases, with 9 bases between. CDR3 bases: TGTGCCAGCGCCGCAGGCAACACCGGGGAGCTGTTTTTT. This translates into CASAAGNTGELFF.

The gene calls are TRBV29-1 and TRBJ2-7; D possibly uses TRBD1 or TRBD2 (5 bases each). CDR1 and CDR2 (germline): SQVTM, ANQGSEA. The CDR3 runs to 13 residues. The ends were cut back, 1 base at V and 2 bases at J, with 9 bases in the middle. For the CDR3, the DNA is TGCAGCGTTGAAGCGGGGCTTCCCTACGAGCAGTACTTC. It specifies CSVEAGLPYEQYF.

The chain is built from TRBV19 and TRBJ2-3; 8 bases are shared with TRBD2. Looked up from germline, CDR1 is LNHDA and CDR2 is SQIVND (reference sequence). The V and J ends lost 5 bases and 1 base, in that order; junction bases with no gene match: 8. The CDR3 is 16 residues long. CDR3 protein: CASSVNSGAGTDTQYF. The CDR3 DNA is TGTGCCAGTAGTGTTAATAGCGGGGCGGGCACAGATACGCAGTATTTT. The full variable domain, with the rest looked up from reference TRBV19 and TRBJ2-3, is DGGITQSPKYLFRKEGQNVTLSCEQNLNHDAMYWYRQDPGQGLRLIYYSQIVNDFQKGDIAEGYSVSREKKESFPLTVTSAQKNPTAFYLCASSVNSGAGTDTQYFGPGTRLTVL.

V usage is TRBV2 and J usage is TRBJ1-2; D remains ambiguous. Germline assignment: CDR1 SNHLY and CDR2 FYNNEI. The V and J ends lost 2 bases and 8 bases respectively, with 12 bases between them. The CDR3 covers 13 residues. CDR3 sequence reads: CASSERDGRGYTF. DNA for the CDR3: TGTGCCAGCAGTGAACGGGATGGGAGAGGCTACACCTTC.

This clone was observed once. In DNA, the CDR3 is TGTGCCAGCAGCACACTAGCGGGGGGAGGCTACGAGCAGTACTTC. This sequence encodes CASSTLAGGGYEQYF. The V call is TRBV7-2, the J call TRBJ2-7; 12 positions match TRBD2. V lost 5 bases and J lost 3; bases outside the gene matches: 5. Germline assignment: CDR1 SGHTA and CDR2 FQGNSA. The length of the CDR3 is 15 residues.

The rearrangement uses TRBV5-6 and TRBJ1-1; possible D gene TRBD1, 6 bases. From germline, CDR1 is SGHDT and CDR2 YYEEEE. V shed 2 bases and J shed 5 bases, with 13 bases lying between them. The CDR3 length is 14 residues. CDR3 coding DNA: TGTGCCAGCAGCTTCACAGGGACGAGAACTGAAGCTTTCTTT. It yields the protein CASSFTGTRTEAFF.

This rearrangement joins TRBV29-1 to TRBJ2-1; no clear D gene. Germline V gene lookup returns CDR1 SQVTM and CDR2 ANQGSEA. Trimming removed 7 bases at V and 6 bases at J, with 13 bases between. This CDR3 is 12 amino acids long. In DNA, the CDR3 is TGCAGCGCCGACCCGGCGAGCAATGAGCAGTTCTTC. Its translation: CSADPASNEQFF.

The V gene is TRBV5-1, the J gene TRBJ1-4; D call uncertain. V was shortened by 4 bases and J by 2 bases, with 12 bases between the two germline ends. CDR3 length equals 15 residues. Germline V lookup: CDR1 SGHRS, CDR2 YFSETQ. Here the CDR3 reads CASSVAMTTNEKLFF. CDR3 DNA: TGCGCCAGCAGCGTAGCTATGACGACTAATGAAAAACTGTTTTTT.

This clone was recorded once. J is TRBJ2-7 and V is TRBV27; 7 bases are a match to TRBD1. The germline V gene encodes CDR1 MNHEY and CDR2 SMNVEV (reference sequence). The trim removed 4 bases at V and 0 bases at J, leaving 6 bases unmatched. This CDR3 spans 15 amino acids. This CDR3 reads CASSSGTVSSYEQYF. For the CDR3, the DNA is TGTGCCAGCAGTTCCGGGACAGTGAGCTCCTACGAGCAGTACTTC.

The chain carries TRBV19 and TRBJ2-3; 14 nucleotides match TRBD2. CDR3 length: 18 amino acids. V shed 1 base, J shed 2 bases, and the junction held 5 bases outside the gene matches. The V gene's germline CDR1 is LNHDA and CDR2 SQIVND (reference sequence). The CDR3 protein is CASSIAGLAGDLTDTQYF. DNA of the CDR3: TGTGCCAGTAGTATAGCGGGACTAGCGGGGGACCTCACAGATACGCAGTATTTT.

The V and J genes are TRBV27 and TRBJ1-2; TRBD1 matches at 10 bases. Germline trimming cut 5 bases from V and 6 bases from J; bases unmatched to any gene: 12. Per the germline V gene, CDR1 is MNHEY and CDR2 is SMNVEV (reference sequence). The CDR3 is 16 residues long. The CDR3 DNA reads TGTGCCAGCAGTAGACAGGGGGCGTCCCGAGGGAATGGCTACACCTTC. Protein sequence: CASSRQGASRGNGYTF.

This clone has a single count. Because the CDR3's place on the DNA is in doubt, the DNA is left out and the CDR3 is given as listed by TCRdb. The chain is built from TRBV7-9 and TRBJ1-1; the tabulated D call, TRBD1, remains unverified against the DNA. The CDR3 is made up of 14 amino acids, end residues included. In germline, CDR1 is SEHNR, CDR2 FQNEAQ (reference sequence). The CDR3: CASSLVGTGIGSFF.

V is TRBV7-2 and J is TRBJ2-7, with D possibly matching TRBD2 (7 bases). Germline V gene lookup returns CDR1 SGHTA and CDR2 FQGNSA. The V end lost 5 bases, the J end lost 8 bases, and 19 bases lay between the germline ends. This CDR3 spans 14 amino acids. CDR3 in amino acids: CASSGGGGLLQQYF. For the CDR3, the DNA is TGTGCCAGCAGCGGGGGGGGCGGGTTGCTTCAGCAGTACTTC. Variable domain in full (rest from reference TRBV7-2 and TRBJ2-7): GAGVSQSPSNKVTEKGKDVELRCDPISGHTALYWYRQSLGQGLEFLIYFQGNSAPDKSGLPSDRFSAERTGGSVSTLTIQRTQQEDSAVYLCASSGGGGLLQQYFGPGTRLTVT.

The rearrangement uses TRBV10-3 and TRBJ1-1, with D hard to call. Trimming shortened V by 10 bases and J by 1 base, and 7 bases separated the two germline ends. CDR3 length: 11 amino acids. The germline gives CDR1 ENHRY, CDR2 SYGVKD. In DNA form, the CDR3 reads TGTGCCACTGCAGGGAACACTGAAGCTTTCTTT. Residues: CATAGNTEAFF.

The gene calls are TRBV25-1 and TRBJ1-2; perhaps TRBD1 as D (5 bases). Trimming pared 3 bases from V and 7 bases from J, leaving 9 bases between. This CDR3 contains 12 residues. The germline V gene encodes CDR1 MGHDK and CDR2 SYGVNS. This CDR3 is CASSEGGGGYTF. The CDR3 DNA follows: TGTGCCAGCAGTGAGGGGGGGGGTGGCTACACCTTC.

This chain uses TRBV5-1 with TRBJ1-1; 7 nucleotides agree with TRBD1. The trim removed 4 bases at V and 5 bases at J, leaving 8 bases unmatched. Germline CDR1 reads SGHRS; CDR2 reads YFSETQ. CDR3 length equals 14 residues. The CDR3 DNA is TGCGCCAGCAGCGGAGGGACAGTCGGAACTGAAGCTTTCTTT. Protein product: CASSGGTVGTEAFF.

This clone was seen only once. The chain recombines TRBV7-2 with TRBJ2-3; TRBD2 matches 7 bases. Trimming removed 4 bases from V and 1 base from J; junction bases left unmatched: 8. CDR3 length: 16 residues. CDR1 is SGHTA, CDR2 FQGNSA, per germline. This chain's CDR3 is CASSWGGSGGTDTQYF. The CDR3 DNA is TGTGCCAGCAGCTGGGGAGGGAGCGGTGGCACAGATACGCAGTATTTT.

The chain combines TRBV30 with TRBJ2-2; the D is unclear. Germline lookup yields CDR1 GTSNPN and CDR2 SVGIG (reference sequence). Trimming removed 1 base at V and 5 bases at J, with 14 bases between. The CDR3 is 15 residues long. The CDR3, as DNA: TGTGCCTGGAGTGCCACCCTCCTAGTTACCGGGGAGCTGTTTTTT. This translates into CAWSATLLVTGELFF.

This chain's CDR3 is CASSRVTAKNIQYF. Here the CDR3 DNA reads TGTGCCAGCAGCCGCGTTACCGCCAAAAACATTCAGTACTTC. The chain uses TRBV7-2 and TRBJ2-4, with D unclear. Trimming shortened V by 5 bases and J by 1 base, and 9 bases separated the two germline ends. In germline, CDR1 is SGHTA, CDR2 FQGNSA. This CDR3 spans 14 amino acids. The full variable domain, rest sourced from reference TRBV7-2 and TRBJ2-4, is GAGVSQSPSNKVTEKGKDVELRCDPISGHTALYWYRQSLGQGLEFLIYFQGNSAPDKSGLPSDRFSAERTGGSVSTLTIQRTQQEDSAVYLCASSRVTAKNIQYFGAGTRLSVL.

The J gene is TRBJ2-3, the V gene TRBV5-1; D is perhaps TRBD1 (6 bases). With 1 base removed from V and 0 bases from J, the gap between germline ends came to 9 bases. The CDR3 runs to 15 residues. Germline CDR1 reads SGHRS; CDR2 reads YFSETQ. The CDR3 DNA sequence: TGCGCCAGCAGCTTGTGGGGGCAGAGCACAGATACGCAGTATTTT. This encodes CASSLWGQSTDTQYF.

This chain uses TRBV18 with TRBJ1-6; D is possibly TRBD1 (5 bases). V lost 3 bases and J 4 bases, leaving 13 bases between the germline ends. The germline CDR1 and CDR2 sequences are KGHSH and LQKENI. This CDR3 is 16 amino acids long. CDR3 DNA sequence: TGTGCCAGCTCACCCTCCGGACATATTTATAATTCACCCCTCCACTTT. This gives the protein CASSPSGHIYNSPLHF.